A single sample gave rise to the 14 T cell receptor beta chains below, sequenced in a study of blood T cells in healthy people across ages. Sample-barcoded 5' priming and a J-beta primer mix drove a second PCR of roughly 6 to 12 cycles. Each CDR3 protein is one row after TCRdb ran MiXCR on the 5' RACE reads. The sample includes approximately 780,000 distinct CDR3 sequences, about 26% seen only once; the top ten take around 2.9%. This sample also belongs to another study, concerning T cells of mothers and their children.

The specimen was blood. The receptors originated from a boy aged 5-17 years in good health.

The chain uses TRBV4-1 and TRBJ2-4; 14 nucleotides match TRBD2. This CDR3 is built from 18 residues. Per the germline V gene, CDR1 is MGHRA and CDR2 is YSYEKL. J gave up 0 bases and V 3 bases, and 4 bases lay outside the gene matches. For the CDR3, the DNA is TGCGCCAGCAGCCACGGACTAGCGGGGGGCCTAGCCAAAAACATTCAGTACTTC. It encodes CASSHGLAGGLAKNIQYF.

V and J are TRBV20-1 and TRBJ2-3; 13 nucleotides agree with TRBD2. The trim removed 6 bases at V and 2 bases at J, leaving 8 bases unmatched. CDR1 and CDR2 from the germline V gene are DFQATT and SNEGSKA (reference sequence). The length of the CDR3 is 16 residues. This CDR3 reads CSATTGTSGATDTQYF. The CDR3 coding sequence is TGCAGTGCGACTACCGGGACTAGCGGGGCCACAGATACGCAGTATTTT.

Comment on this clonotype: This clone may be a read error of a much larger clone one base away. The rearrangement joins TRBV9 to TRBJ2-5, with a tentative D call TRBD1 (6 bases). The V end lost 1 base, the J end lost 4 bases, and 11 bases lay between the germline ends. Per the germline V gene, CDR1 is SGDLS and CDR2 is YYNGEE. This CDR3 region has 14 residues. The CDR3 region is CASSVQGSGETQYF. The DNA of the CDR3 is TGTGCCAGCAGCGTACAGGGGTCGGGAGAGACCCAGTACTTC.

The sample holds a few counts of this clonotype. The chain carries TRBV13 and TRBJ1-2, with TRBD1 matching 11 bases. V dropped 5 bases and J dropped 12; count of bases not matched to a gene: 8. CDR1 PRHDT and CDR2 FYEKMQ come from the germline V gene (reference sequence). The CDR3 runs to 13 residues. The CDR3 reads CASSPRTGGPNTF. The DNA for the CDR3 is TGTGCCAGCAGCCCCCGGACAGGGGGCCCTAACACCTTC.

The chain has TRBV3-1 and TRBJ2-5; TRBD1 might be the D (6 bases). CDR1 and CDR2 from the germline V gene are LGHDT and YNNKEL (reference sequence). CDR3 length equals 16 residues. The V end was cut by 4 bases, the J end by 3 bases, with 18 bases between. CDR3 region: CASSPSRAWTEETQYF. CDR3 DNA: TGTGCCAGCAGCCCCTCCCGTGCGTGGACAGAAGAGACCCAGTACTTC.

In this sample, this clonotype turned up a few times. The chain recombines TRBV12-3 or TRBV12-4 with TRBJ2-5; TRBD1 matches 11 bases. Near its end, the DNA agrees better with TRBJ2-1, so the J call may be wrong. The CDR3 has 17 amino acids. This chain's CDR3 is CASSSPRPGTGGDEQFF. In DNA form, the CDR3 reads TGTGCCAGCAGTTCCCCCCGTCCCGGGACAGGGGGGGATGAGCAGTTCTTC.

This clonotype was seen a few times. CDR3 in DNA: TGTGCCAGCAGCCCGGGACTGACGAACACTGAAGCTTTCTTT. Amino acids: CASSPGLTNTEAFF. The chain uses TRBV14 and TRBJ1-1; the D gene is possibly TRBD1 (5 bases). This CDR3 has 14 residues. In germline, CDR1 is SGHDN, CDR2 FVKESK. Trimming shortened V by 4 bases and J by 1 base, and 10 bases separated the two germline ends.

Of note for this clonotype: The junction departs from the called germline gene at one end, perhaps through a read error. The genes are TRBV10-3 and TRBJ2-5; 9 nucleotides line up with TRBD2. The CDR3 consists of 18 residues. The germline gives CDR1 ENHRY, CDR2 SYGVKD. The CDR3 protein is CAICEISSGAGYQETQYF. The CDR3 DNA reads TGTGCCATCTGTGAGATTTCTAGCGGGGCGGGTTACCAAGAGACCCAGTACTTC.

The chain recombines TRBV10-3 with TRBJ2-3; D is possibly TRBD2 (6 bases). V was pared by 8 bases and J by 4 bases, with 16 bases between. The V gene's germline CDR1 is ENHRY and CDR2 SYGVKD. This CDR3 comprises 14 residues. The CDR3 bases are TGTGCCATCGGGGCGGGGCTTAATTCAGATACGCAGTATTTT. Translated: CAIGAGLNSDTQYF.

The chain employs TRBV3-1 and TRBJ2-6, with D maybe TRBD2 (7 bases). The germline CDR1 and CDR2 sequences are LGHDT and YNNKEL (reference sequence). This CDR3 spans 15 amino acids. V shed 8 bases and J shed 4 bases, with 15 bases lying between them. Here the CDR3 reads CASGGALGGANVLTF. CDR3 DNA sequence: TGTGCCAGCGGGGGGGCTCTCGGCGGGGCCAACGTCCTGACTTTC.

CDR3 protein: CASSLASGTGSEKLFF. As DNA, the CDR3 is TGTGCCAGCAGCTTAGCCTCCGGGACAGGATCCGAAAAACTGTTTTTT. The chain recombines TRBV7-9 with TRBJ1-4; 8 positions match TRBD1. The germline gives CDR1 SEHNR, CDR2 FQNEAQ (reference sequence). V shed 0 bases, J shed 8 bases, and the junction held 8 bases outside the gene matches. There are 16 residues in the CDR3. Together with reference TRBV7-9 and TRBJ1-4, the CDR3 gives the full variable domain: DTGVSQNPRHKITKRGQNVTFRCDPISEHNRLYWYRQTLGQGPEFLTYFQNEAQLEKSRLLSDRFSAERPKGSFSTLEIQRTEQGDSAMYLCASSLASGTGSEKLFFGSGTQLSVL.

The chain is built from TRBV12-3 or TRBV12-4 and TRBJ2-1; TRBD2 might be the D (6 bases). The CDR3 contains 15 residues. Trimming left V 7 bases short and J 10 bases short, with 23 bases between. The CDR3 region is CASNRRGGSSYEQFF. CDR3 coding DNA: TGTGCCAGCAACCGACGGGGAGGAAGCTCCTACGAGCAGTTCTTC.

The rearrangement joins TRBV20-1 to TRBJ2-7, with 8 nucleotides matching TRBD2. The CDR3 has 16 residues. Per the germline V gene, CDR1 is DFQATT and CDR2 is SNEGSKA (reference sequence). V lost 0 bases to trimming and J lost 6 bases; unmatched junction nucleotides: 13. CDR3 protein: CSARDPWSSGRSEQYF. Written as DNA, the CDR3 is TGCAGTGCTAGAGATCCCTGGTCAAGCGGGAGATCCGAGCAGTACTTC.

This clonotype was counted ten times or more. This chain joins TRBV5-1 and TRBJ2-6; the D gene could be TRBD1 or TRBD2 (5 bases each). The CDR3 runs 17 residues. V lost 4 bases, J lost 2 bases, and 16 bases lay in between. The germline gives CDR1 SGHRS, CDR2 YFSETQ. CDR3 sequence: CASSPGPGNTGANVLTF. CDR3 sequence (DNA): TGCGCCAGCAGCCCGGGACCCGGGAATACTGGGGCCAACGTCCTGACTTTC.